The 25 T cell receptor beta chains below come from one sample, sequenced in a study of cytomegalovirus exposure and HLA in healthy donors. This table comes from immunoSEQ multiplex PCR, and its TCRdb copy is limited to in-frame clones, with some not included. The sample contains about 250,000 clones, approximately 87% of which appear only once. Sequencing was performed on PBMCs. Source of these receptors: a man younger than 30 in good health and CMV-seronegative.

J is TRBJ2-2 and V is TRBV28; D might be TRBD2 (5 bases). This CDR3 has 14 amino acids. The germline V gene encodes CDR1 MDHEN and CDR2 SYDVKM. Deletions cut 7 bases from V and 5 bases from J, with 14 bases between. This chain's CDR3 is CASIEGSSTGELFF. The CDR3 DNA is TGTGCCAGCATAGAGGGATCGAGTACCGGGGAGCTGTTTTTT. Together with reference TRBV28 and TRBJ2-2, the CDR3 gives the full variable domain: DVKVTQSSRYLVKRTGEKVFLECVQDMDHENMFWYRQDPGLGLRLIYFSYDVKMKEKGDIPEGYSVSREKKERFSLILESASTNQTSMYLCASIEGSSTGELFFGEGSRLTVL.

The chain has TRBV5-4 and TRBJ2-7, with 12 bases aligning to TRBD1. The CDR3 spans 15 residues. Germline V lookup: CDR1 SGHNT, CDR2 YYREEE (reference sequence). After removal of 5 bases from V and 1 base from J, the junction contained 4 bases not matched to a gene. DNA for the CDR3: TGTGCCAGCAGGCGGGGACAGGGGGCTTCCTACGAGCAGTACTTC. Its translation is CASRRGQGASYEQYF.

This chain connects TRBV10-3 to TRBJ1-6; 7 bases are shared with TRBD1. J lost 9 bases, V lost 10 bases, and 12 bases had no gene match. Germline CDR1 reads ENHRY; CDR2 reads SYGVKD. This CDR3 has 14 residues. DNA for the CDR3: TGTGCCACCTCGGCCGACAGGGACTCTTCACCCCTCCACTTT. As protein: CATSADRDSSPLHF.

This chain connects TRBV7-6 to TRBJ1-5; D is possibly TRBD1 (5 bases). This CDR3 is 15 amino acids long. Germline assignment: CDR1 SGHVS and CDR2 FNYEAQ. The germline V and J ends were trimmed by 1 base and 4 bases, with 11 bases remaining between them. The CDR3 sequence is CASSLVQGENQPQHF. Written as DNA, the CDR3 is TGTGCCAGCAGCTTAGTGCAGGGCGAGAATCAGCCCCAGCATTTT.

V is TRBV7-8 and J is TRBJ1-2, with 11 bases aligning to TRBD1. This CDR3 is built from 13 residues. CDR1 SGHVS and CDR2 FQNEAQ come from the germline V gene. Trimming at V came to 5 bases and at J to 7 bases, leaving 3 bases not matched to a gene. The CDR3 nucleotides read TGTGCCAGCAGCGGGACAGGGGGAATTGGCTACACCTTC. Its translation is CASSGTGGIGYTF.

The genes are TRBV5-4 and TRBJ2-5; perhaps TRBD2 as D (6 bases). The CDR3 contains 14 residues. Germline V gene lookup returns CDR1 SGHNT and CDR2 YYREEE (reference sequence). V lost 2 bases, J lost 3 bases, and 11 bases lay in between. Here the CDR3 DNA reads TGTGCCAGCAGCTTTTCTGGAGGGAAAGAGACCCAGTACTTC. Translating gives CASSFSGGKETQYF.

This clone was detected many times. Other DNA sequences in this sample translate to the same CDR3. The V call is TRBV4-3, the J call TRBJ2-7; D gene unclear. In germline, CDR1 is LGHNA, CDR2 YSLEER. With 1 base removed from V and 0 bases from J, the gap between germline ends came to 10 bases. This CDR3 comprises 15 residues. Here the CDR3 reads CASSQGERSSYEQYF. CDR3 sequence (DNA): TGCGCCAGCAGCCAAGGAGAAAGGAGCTCCTACGAGCAGTACTTC.

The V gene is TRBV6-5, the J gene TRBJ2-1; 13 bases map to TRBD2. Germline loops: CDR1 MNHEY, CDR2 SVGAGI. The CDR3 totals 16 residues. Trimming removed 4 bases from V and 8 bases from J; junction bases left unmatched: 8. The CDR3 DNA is TGTGCCAGCAGTTTTCGGACTAGCGGGAGTTATGATGAGCAGTTCTTC. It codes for CASSFRTSGSYDEQFF.

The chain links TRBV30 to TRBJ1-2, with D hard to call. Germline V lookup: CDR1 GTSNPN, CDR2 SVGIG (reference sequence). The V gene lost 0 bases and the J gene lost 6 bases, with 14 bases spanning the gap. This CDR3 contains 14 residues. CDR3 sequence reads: CAWSVMRRVDGYTF. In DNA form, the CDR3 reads TGTGCCTGGAGTGTAATGCGTCGTGTCGATGGCTACACCTTC.

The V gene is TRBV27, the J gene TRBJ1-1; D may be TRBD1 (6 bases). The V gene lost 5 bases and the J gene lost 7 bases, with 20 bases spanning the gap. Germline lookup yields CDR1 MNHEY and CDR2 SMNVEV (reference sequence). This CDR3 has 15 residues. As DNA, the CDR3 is TGTGCCAGCAGTGGGGTAGGGGGGGCGCGGGGTGAAGCTTTCTTT. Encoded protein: CASSGVGGARGEAFF.

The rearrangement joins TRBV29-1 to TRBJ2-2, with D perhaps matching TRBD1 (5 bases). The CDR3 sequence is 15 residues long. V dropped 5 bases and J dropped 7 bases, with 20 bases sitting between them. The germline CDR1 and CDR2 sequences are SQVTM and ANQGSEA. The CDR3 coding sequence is TGCAGCGTTCAGGGCTGGGGCGGTAGGATCGGGGAGCTGTTTTTT. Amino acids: CSVQGWGGRIGELFF.

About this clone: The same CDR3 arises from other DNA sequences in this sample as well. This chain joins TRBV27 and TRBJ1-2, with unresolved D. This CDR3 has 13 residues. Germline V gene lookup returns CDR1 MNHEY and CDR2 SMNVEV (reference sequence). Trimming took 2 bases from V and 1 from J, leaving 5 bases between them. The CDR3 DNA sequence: TGTGCCAGCAGTTTACAGATTAACTATGGCTACACCTTC. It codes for CASSLQINYGYTF.

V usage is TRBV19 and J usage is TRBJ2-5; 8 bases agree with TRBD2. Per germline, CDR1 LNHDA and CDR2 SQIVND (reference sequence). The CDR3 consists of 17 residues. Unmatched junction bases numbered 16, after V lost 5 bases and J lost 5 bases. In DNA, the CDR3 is TGTGCCAGTAGTCGGCGACTGAGCGAGCGGGAGAAGGAGACCCAGTACTTC. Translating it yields CASSRRLSEREKETQYF.

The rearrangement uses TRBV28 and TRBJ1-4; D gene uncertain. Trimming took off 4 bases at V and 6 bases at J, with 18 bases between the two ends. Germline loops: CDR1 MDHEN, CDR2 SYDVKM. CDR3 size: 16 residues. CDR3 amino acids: CASSSRRPEWDEKLFF. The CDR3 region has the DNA TGTGCCAGCAGTTCCAGGCGTCCTGAGTGGGATGAAAAACTGTTTTTT.

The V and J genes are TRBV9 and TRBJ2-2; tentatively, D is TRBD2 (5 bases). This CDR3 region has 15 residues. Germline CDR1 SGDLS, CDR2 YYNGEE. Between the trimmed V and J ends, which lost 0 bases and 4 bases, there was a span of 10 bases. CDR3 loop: CASSVGGEGTGELFF. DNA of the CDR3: TGTGCCAGCAGCGTAGGCGGAGAGGGCACCGGGGAGCTGTTTTTT.

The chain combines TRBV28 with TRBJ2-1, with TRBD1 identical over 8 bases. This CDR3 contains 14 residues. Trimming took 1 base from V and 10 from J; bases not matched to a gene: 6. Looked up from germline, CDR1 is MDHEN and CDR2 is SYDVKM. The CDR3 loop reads CASSLSGQVDEQFF. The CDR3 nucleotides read TGTGCCAGCAGTTTATCGGGACAGGTTGACGAGCAGTTCTTC. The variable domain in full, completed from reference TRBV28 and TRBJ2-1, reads DVKVTQSSRYLVKRTGEKVFLECVQDMDHENMFWYRQDPGLGLRLIYFSYDVKMKEKGDIPEGYSVSREKKERFSLILESASTNQTSMYLCASSLSGQVDEQFFGPGTRLTVL.

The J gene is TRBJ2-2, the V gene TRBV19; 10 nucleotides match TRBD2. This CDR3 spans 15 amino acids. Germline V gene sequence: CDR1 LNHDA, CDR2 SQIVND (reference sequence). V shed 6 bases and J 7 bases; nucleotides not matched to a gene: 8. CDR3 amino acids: CASRNPGLALGELFF. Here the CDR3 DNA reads TGTGCCAGTAGAAACCCGGGACTAGCGCTCGGGGAGCTGTTTTTT.

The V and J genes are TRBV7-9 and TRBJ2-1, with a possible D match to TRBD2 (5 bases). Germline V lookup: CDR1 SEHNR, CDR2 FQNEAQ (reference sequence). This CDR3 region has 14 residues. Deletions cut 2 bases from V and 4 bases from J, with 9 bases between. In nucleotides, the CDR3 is TGTGCCAGCAGCTTAACTAGTGAATACAATGAGCAGTTCTTC. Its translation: CASSLTSEYNEQFF.

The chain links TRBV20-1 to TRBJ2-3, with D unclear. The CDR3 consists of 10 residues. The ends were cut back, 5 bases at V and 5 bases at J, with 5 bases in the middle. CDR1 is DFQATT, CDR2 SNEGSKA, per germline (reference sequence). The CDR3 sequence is CSAGLDTQYF. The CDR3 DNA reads TGCAGTGCTGGCCTAGATACGCAGTATTTT.

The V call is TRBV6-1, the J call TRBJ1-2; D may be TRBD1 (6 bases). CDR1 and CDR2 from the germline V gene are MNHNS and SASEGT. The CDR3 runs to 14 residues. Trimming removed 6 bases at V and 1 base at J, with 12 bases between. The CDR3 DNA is TGTGCCAGCAGGGTGGGGACACTTAACTATGGCTACACCTTC. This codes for CASRVGTLNYGYTF.

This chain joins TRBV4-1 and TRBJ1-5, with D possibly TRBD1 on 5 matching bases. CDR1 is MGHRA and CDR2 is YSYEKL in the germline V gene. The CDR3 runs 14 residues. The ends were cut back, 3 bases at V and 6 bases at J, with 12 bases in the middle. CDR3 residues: CASSQGRVSQPQHF. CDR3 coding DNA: TGCGCCAGCAGCCAGGGCAGGGTCTCTCAGCCCCAGCATTTT.

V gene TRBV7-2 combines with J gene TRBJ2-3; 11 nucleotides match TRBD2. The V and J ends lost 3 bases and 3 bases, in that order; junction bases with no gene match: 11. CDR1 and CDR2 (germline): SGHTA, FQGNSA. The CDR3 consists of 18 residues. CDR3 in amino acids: CASSLLLAGGRSTDTQYF. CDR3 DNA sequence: TGTGCCAGCAGCTTGCTCCTAGCGGGGGGACGGAGTACAGATACGCAGTATTTT.

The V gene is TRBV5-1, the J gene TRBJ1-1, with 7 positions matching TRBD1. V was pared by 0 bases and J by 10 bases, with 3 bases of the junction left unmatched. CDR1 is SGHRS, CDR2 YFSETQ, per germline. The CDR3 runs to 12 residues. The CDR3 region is CASSLGDRVAFF. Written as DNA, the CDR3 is TGCGCCAGCAGCTTGGGAGACAGGGTAGCTTTCTTT.

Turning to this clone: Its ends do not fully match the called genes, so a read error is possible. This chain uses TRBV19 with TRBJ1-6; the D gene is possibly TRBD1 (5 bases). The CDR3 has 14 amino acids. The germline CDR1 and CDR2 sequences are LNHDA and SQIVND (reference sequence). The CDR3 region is CASSIRDYDSPLHF. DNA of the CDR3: TGTGCCAGTAGTATCCGGGACTATGATTCACCCCTCCACTTT. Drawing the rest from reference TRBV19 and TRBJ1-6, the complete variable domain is DGGITQSPKYLFRKEGQNVTLSCEQNLNHDAMYWYRQDPGQGLRLIYYSQIVNDFQKGDIAEGYSVSREKKESFPLTVTSAQKNPTAFYLCASSIRDYDSPLHFGNGTRLTVT.

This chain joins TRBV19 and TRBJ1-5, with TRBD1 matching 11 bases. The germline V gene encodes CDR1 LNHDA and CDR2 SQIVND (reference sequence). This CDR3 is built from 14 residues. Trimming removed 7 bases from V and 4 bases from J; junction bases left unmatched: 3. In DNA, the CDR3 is TGTGCCAGTATTCGGGACAGGGGGAATCAGCCCCAGCATTTT. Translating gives CASIRDRGNQPQHF.